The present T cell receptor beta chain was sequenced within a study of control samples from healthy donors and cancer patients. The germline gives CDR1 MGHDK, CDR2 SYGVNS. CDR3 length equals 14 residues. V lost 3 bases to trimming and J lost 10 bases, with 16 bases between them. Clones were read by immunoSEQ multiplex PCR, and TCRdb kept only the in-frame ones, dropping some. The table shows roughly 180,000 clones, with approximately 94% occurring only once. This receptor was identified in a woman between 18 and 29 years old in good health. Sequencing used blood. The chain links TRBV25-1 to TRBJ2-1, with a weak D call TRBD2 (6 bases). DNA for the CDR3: TGTGCCAGCAGTGAGGCTGTTGGGACTCCGGAGCAGTTCTTC. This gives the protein CASSEAVGTPEQFF.